A few counts support the clone carrying this T cell receptor (beta chain). The antigen is not known. A read error may account for a junction end that differs from germline. Time point denoted: pre-treatment baseline. Germline assignment: CDR1 SGHTA and CDR2 FQGNSA. The CDR3 consists of 12 residues. The data stem from a study of blood T cell dynamics during melanoma immunotherapy. Study-level information: Metastatic melanoma patients received first-line pembrolizumab or nivolumab plus ipilimumab. Findings of the study overall: Unlike progressors, later disease-control patients had W3 repertoires gaining clonality or diversity.

A fixed DNA input of approximately 400 ng was used per bulk PBMC sample. The assay was immunoSEQ multiplex PCR, and TCRdb's table has in-frame clones only and misses some. The table includes 8,600 or so clones, roughly 86% detected once. V usage is TRBV7-2 and J usage is TRBJ1-2, with D possibly matching TRBD1 (5 bases). The specimen was blood, collected from a patient treated with checkpoint blockade. The sequence came from a human donor with melanoma. For the CDR3, the DNA is TGTGCCAGCAGCTCCAGGGACCCTCTTAGTGCCTTC. It codes for CASSSRDPLSAF.